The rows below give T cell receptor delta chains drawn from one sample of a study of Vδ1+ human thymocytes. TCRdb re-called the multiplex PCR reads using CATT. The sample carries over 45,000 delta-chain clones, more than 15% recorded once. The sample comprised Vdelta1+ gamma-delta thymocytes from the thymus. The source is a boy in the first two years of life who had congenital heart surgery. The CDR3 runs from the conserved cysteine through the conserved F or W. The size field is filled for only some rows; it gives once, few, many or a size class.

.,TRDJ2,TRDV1,CALGESGLPPILGDTRDAQLFF
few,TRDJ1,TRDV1,CALGEGTYGDKLIF
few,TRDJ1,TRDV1,CALGETSPLLGDSYTDKLIF
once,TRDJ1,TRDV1,CALFYPTSHLTGGTPSDKLIF
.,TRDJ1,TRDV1,CALGELPTLGDSDKLIF
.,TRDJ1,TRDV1,CALGECPAYSGAEYTDKLIF
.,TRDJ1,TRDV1,CALGERRLRGTFTDKLIF
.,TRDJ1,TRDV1,CALGAAGGFNDKLIF
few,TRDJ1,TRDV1,CALGSTCYTDKLIF
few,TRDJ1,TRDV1,CALGVLRPPLLRSITPDKLIF
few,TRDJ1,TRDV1,CALGLLLGDKKGVTDKLIF
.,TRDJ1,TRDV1,CALGTFPNWGFGSTDKLIF
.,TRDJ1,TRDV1,CALGEESSYCQLGDTRIPDKLIF
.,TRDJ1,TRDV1,CALGELIPYWGTPGKLIF
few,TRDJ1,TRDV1,CALGEGCPYLGGETDKLIF
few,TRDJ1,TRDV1,CALGDPLRVLGESISTYTDKLIF
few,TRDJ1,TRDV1,CALGENPYGLGDSTDKLIF
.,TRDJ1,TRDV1,CALGELRNQLGNYTDKLIF
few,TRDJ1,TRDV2,CACDMPLLGDTLDKLIF
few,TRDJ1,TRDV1,CALGEAYVPWGGGFSTDKLIF
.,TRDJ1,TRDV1,CALGVLGGYADGTDKLIF
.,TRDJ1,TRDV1,CALGERLPPMGFVLGNWYTDKLIF
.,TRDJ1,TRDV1,CALGDPSPASTYKLIF
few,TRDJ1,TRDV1,CALGELGPLVPPLCLTDKLIF
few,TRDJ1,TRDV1,CALGEPNNWGIRLYTDKLIF
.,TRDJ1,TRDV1,CALGPSYWGTYTDKLIF
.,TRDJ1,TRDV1,CALGPALIPVIPEADKLIF
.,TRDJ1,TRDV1,CALGASGQGIAQHYTDKLIF
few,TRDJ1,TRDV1,CALGPHREYTTGDIKLIF